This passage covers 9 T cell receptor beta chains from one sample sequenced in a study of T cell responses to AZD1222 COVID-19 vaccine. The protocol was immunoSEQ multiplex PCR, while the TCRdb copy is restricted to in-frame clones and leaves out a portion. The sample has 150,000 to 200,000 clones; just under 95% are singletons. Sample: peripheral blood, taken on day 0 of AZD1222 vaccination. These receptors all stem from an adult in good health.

In DNA, the CDR3 is TGTGCCAGCAGCTTGGCCGGGGGACTGGGGAGCTCCTACGAGCAGTACTTC. Protein sequence: CASSLAGGLGSSYEQYF. This chain connects TRBV5-6 to TRBJ2-7, with TRBD2 as a possible D gene (6 bases). The CDR3 consists of 17 residues. Germline V gene data show CDR1 as SGHDT and CDR2 as YYEEEE. V gave up 0 bases and J gave up 0 bases, with 16 bases separating them.

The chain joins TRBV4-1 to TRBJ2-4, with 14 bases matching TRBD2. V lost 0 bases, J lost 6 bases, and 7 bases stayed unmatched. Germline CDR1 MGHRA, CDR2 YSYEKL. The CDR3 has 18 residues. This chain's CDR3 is CASSQDKGLAGVLNIQYF. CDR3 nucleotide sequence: TGCGCCAGCAGCCAAGATAAGGGACTAGCGGGAGTTCTAAACATTCAGTACTTC.

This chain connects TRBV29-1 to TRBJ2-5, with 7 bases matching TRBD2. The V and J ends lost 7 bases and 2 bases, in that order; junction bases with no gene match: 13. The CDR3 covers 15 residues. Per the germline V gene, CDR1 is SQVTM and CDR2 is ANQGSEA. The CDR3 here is CSGGEWGGRQETQYF. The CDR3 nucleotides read TGCAGCGGAGGGGAATGGGGGGGAAGACAAGAGACCCAGTACTTC.

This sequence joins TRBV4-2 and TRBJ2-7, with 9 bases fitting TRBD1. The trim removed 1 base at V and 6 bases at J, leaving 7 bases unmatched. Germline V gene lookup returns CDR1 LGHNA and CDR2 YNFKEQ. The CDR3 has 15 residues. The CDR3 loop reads CASSQVRGQGSEQYF. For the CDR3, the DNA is TGTGCCAGCAGCCAAGTACGGGGACAGGGTAGCGAGCAGTACTTC.

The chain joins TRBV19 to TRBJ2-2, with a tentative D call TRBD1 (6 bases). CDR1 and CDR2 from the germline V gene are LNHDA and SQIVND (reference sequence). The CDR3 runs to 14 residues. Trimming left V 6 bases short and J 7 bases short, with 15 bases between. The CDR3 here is CASREYRVVGELFF. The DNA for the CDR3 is TGTGCCAGTAGGGAATACAGGGTGGTCGGGGAGCTGTTTTTT.

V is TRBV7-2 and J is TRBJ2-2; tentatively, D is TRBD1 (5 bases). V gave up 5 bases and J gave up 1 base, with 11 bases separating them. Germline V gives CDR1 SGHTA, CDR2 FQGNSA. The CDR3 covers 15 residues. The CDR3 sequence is CASSPETVNTGELFF. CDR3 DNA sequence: TGTGCCAGCAGCCCGGAGACAGTGAACACCGGGGAGCTGTTTTTT. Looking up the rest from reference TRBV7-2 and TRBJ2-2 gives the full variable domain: GAGVSQSPSNKVTEKGKDVELRCDPISGHTALYWYRQSLGQGLEFLIYFQGNSAPDKSGLPSDRFSAERTGGSVSTLTIQRTQQEDSAVYLCASSPETVNTGELFFGEGSRLTVL.

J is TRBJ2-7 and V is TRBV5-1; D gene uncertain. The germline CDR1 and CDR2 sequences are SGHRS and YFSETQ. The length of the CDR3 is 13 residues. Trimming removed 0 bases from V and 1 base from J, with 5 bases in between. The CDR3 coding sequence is TGCGCCAGCAGCTTGGCGCCTTCCTACGAGCAGTACTTC. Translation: CASSLAPSYEQYF.

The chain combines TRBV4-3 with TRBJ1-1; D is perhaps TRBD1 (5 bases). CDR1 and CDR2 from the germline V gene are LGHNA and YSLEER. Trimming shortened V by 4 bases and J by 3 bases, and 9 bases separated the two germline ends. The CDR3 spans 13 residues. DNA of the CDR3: TGCGCCAGCAGCCCCCGGGGCGACACTGAAGCTTTCTTT. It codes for CASSPRGDTEAFF.

CDR3 region: CAWRKTSGGRNTGELFF. In DNA form, the CDR3 reads TGTGCCTGGAGAAAGACTAGCGGGGGACGAAACACCGGGGAGCTGTTTTTT. V gene TRBV30 combines with J gene TRBJ2-2; 12 positions match TRBD2. The CDR3 has 17 residues. Germline V gene data show CDR1 as GTSNPN and CDR2 as SVGIG (reference sequence). Losses at the gene ends were 3 bases for V and 2 bases for J; bases not matched to a gene: 7.